This T cell receptor beta chain derives from a study of cytomegalovirus exposure and HLA in healthy donors. Study-wide results and limits: Later analysis identified a missense DCLRE1C variant that was linked to TCR beta V- and J-gene trimming. The study listed roughly 160 cytomegalovirus-associated TCR beta chains.

This clone was seen only a few times. Antigen: not known. This CDR3 has 14 amino acids. Germline V gene lookup returns CDR1 SGHRS and CDR2 YFSETQ. Germline trimming cut 1 base from V and 5 bases from J; bases unmatched to any gene: 4. PCR employed 60 Vbeta and 13 Jbeta primers. The protocol was immunoSEQ multiplex PCR, while the TCRdb copy is restricted to in-frame clones and leaves out a portion. The table shows more than 95,000 clones, with around 15% occurring only once. The J gene is TRBJ1-2, the V gene TRBV5-1; 8 bases are a match to TRBD1. The TCR originated in a female donor in good health and CMV-seronegative. Sequenced material: PBMCs. Written as DNA, the CDR3 is TGCGCCAGCAGCTTGTCGACAGGGGAGTATGGCTACACCTTC. It translates to CASSLSTGEYGYTF.